Presented here are 21 T cell receptor beta chains from one specimen sequenced in a study of naive and memory T cell subsets. Two oligonucleotides, mixed equimolar, formed the beta constant-region primer covering TRBC1 and TRBC2. The ligated cDNA underwent four PCR rounds using SP2 and nested alpha and beta constant-region primers. TCRdb reprocessed the UMI-ligation and nested PCR reads with MiXCR, giving one entry per CDR3 protein. The data contain about 99,000 distinct CDR3 sequences, approximately 14% of them seen just once; the ten biggest clones take up 2.8%. Study findings and constraints: Naive repertoires, especially CD8, held a few larger clonotypes, possibly memory cells re-expressing CD45RA.

Their antigen targets remain unknown. The sample taken for sequencing was naive CD8+ T cells from blood. The source is a human donor in good health.

In DNA, the CDR3 is TGTGCCAGCAGTTCGGCTGATTCGTATCAGCCCCAGCATTTT. Protein: CASSSADSYQPQHF. The chain uses TRBV28 and TRBJ1-5; D unresolved. The CDR3 spans 14 residues. The V end was cut by 4 bases, the J end by 5 bases, with 12 bases between. The germline V gene encodes CDR1 MDHEN and CDR2 SYDVKM. The full variable domain, its missing parts supplied by reference TRBV28 and TRBJ1-5, is DVKVTQSSRYLVKRTGEKVFLECVQDMDHENMFWYRQDPGLGLRLIYFSYDVKMKEKGDIPEGYSVSREKKERFSLILESASTNQTSMYLCASSSADSYQPQHFGDGTRLSIL.

The chain is built from TRBV27 and TRBJ2-3; D ambiguous. Germline CDR1 MNHEY, CDR2 SMNVEV (reference sequence). This CDR3 spans 14 amino acids. V was pared by 4 bases and J by 4 bases, with 12 bases between. DNA of the CDR3: TGTGCCAGCAGTTCCAGTTTAGACCCAGATACGCAGTATTTT. It yields the protein CASSSSLDPDTQYF.

This clonotype appeared a few times. The V call is TRBV29-1, the J call TRBJ1-1; TRBD1 aligns across 12 bases. Trimming at V came to 5 bases and at J to 4 bases, leaving 17 bases not matched to a gene. Germline V gene sequence: CDR1 SQVTM, CDR2 ANQGSEA. The CDR3 has 18 residues. The CDR3 is CSVLDSVVGTGGTTEAFF. The CDR3 nucleotides read TGCAGCGTTCTCGATTCTGTAGTTGGGACAGGGGGCACCACTGAAGCTTTCTTT.

CDR3 nucleotide sequence: TGTGCCAGCAGTGAAACCGAGCGGGGGTACAATGAGCAGTTCTTC. Amino acid sequence: CASSETERGYNEQFF. The genes are TRBV2 and TRBJ2-1; 8 bases line up with TRBD2. The CDR3 is 15 amino acids. CDR1 is SNHLY and CDR2 is FYNNEI in the germline V gene. Trimming cost V 2 bases and J 4 bases; bases outside gene matches: 4.

Only a few counts were recorded for this clonotype. The rearrangement uses TRBV30 and TRBJ2-7; the D gene is possibly TRBD2 (6 bases). Germline CDR1 is GTSNPN and CDR2 is SVGIG (reference sequence). Trimming removed 0 bases from V and 6 bases from J, with 12 bases in between. This CDR3 comprises 13 residues. The CDR3 is CAWSVLPGGEQYF. CDR3 coding DNA: TGTGCCTGGAGTGTACTGCCCGGGGGCGAGCAGTACTTC.

This clonotype showed up just a few times. The gene calls are TRBV9 and TRBJ2-3; unclear D gene. In germline, CDR1 is SGDLS, CDR2 YYNGEE. V shed 3 bases and J shed 4 bases, with 6 bases lying between them. CDR3 length equals 12 residues. Here the CDR3 DNA reads TGTGCCAGCAGCGGGAGTGCAGATACGCAGTATTTT. This translates into CASSGSADTQYF.

This clonotype was recorded many times. This sequence joins TRBV9 and TRBJ2-5, with D uncertain. The germline V gene has CDR1 SGDLS and CDR2 YYNGEE. CDR3 length: 14 residues. Trimming took off 0 bases at V and 5 bases at J, with 11 bases between the two ends. CDR3 nucleotide sequence: TGTGCCAGCAGCGTAGCTGATAACCCTGAGACCCAGTACTTC. Translation: CASSVADNPETQYF.

This clonotype was recorded many times. This rearrangement joins TRBV5-1 to TRBJ2-1; D call uncertain. Germline lookup yields CDR1 SGHRS and CDR2 YFSETQ. The CDR3 length is 13 residues. V dropped 3 bases and J dropped 5 bases, with 9 bases sitting between them. The CDR3 DNA sequence: TGCGCCAGCAGCTCCGACCCGGACAATGAGCAGTTCTTC. Protein: CASSSDPDNEQFF.

This clonotype was detected a few times. The gene calls are TRBV14 and TRBJ1-1, with no clear D. CDR1 is SGHDN, CDR2 FVKESK, per germline. This CDR3 has 16 residues. Trimming removed 4 bases at V and 6 bases at J, with 21 bases between. The CDR3 protein is CASSRPYTDYTAEAFF. The CDR3 bases are TGTGCCAGCAGCCGACCCTACACAGACTACACGGCTGAAGCTTTCTTT. Drawing the rest from reference TRBV14 and TRBJ1-1, the complete variable domain is EAGVTQFPSHSVIEKGQTVTLRCDPISGHDNLYWYRRVMGKEIKFLLHFVKESKQDESGMPNNRFLAERTGGTYSTLKVQPAELEDSGVYFCASSRPYTDYTAEAFFGQGTRLTVV.

This clonotype has just a few counts. The CDR3 loop is CASSSWTSSYNEQFF. CDR3 nucleotides: TGTGCCAGCAGTTCTTGGACTAGTTCCTACAATGAGCAGTTCTTC. The chain is built from TRBV11-1 and TRBJ2-1; 7 bases agree with TRBD2. CDR3 length: 15 amino acids. J gave up 1 base and V 6 bases, and 6 bases lay outside the gene matches. CDR1 SGHAT and CDR2 FQDESV come from the germline V gene (reference sequence).

The chain carries TRBV7-8 and TRBJ2-7, with TRBD2 identical over 8 bases. The V and J ends lost 1 base and 0 bases, in that order; junction bases with no gene match: 5. The germline V gene encodes CDR1 SGHVS and CDR2 FQNEAQ. This CDR3 has 16 residues. The CDR3 here is CASSLVTSGSSYEQYF. The CDR3 DNA sequence: TGTGCCAGCAGCTTAGTAACTAGCGGTAGCTCCTACGAGCAGTACTTC.

V and J are TRBV19 and TRBJ2-1, with 9 bases that match TRBD2. Germline CDR1 LNHDA, CDR2 SQIVND (reference sequence). The V gene end was trimmed by 9 bases and the J gene end by 7 bases; junction bases not matched to a gene: 7. This CDR3 spans 13 amino acids. This chain's CDR3 is CASSLAGWNEQFF. The CDR3 DNA follows: TGTGCCAGCTCCCTAGCGGGGTGGAATGAGCAGTTCTTC.

The V and J genes are TRBV19 and TRBJ1-1; 8 bases line up with TRBD1. V lost 11 bases and J lost 4; bases outside the gene matches: 12. This CDR3 has 14 residues. The V gene's germline CDR1 is LNHDA and CDR2 SQIVND (reference sequence). CDR3 sequence: CAARVNQGATEAFF. CDR3 DNA: TGTGCCGCCAGAGTAAACCAGGGGGCCACTGAAGCTTTCTTT.

Ten or more counts support this clonotype. The chain employs TRBV11-2 and TRBJ2-1; weak D call: TRBD2 (5 bases). Trimming cost V 1 base and J 4 bases, with 11 bases left between them. Germline CDR1 is SGHAT and CDR2 is FQNNGV. CDR3 length equals 15 residues. The CDR3 is CASSLVPSSYNEQFF. The CDR3 DNA reads as TGTGCCAGCAGCTTAGTTCCTAGCAGTTACAATGAGCAGTTCTTC.

This clonotype was picked up many times. This chain links TRBV28 with TRBJ2-5; D ambiguous. The germline V gene encodes CDR1 MDHEN and CDR2 SYDVKM. V was trimmed by 3 bases and J by 5 bases, leaving 16 bases between them. The CDR3 is made up of 15 amino acids. The CDR3 coding sequence is TGTGCCAGCAGTTTCACGGCAGTAGTGGGTGAGACCCAGTACTTC. It yields the protein CASSFTAVVGETQYF.

This clonotype came up a few times. The chain employs TRBV7-2 and TRBJ2-7; the D gene is possibly TRBD2 (5 bases). Trimming removed 5 bases at V and 5 bases at J, with 16 bases between. This CDR3 has 14 amino acids. Germline V gene sequence: CDR1 SGHTA, CDR2 FQGNSA. CDR3 sequence: CASSPISFGDEQYF. The CDR3 region has the DNA TGTGCCAGCAGCCCTATTAGCTTCGGGGACGAGCAGTACTTC. Drawing the rest from reference TRBV7-2 and TRBJ2-7, the complete variable domain is GAGVSQSPSNKVTEKGKDVELRCDPISGHTALYWYRQSLGQGLEFLIYFQGNSAPDKSGLPSDRFSAERTGGSVSTLTIQRTQQEDSAVYLCASSPISFGDEQYFGPGTRLTVT.

This clonotype was found a few times. The chain recombines TRBV7-9 with TRBJ2-7; D tentatively fits TRBD1 or TRBD2 (6 bases each). From germline, CDR1 is SEHNR and CDR2 FQNEAQ (reference sequence). With 2 bases removed from V and 0 bases from J, the gap between germline ends came to 20 bases. The CDR3 is made up of 18 amino acids. CDR3 in DNA: TGTGCCAGCAGCTTAAGGGGGGACGGGGACTTCAGCTCCTACGAGCAGTACTTC. This translates into CASSLRGDGDFSSYEQYF.

This clonotype was observed a few times. The genes are TRBV7-2 and TRBJ2-7; D could derive from TRBD1 or TRBD2 (5 bases each). The CDR3 extends over 13 amino acids. Germline-derived CDR1 and CDR2 are SGHTA and FQGNSA. V lost 5 bases to trimming and J lost 7 bases, with 15 bases between them. CDR3 sequence reads: CASSQFLWGEQYF. As DNA, the CDR3 is TGTGCCAGCAGCCAATTCTTATGGGGGGAGCAGTACTTC.

This clonotype was found many times. The rearrangement links TRBV5-6 to TRBJ2-6; no clear D gene. The CDR3 spans 16 residues. Trimming took 4 bases from V and 0 from J, leaving 11 bases between them. The germline V gene encodes CDR1 SGHDT and CDR2 YYEEEE. CDR3 sequence reads: CASSTGPNSGANVLTF. In nucleotides, the CDR3 is TGTGCCAGCAGCACTGGTCCGAACTCTGGGGCCAACGTCCTGACTTTC.

This clonotype was observed a few times. This chain joins TRBV28 and TRBJ2-7; 7 nucleotides match TRBD1. Germline CDR1 is MDHEN and CDR2 is SYDVKM. With 2 bases clipped from V and 1 base from J, the junction kept 2 bases outside the gene matches. The CDR3 spans 14 residues. CDR3 protein: CASSLRGQSYEQYF. DNA of the CDR3: TGTGCCAGCAGTTTAAGGGGACAGTCCTACGAGCAGTACTTC.

This clonotype was detected ten times or more. The chain combines TRBV19 with TRBJ1-6; TRBD1 is a possible D gene (6 bases). Germline-derived CDR1 and CDR2 are LNHDA and SQIVND (reference sequence). Trimming took 6 bases from V and 13 from J, leaving 13 bases between them. The CDR3 contains 12 residues. The CDR3 nucleotides are TGTGCCAGTAGAGGGGGGTCCGGGCCCCTCCACTTT. Its translation: CASRGGSGPLHF. Full variable domain (missing parts from reference TRBV19 and TRBJ1-6): DGGITQSPKYLFRKEGQNVTLSCEQNLNHDAMYWYRQDPGQGLRLIYYSQIVNDFQKGDIAEGYSVSREKKESFPLTVTSAQKNPTAFYLCASRGGSGPLHFGNGTRLTVT.